A single sample is the source of the 28 T cell receptor beta chains below, sequenced in a study of blood T cell repertoires in COVID-19. Sequencing used immunoSEQ multiplex PCR; TCRdb keeps in-frame clones, though not all of them. This table holds tens of thousands of clones, roughly 89% found once. Sequenced sample: peripheral blood. These receptors all come from a man aged 45 to 65 with active or convalescent COVID-19.

This clone was recorded only once. The chain has TRBV2 and TRBJ2-7; tentative D call: TRBD2 (6 bases). V lost 6 bases and J 0 bases, leaving 12 bases between the germline ends. Germline CDR1 and CDR2: SNHLY and FYNNEI. The CDR3 consists of 14 residues. CDR3 in amino acids: CASRGLAFSYEQYF. The DNA for the CDR3 is TGTGCCAGCAGAGGTCTAGCGTTCTCCTACGAGCAGTACTTC.

The chain uses TRBV3-1 (or the pseudogene TRBV3-2) and TRBJ2-4; D is perhaps TRBD1 (5 bases). CDR1 is LGHDT, CDR2 YNNKEL, per germline (reference sequence). The CDR3 runs 16 residues. V lost 4 bases and J lost 2, with 15 bases in between. Here the CDR3 DNA reads TGTGCCAGCAGCCCCACCAGGGATCGACCCAAAAACATTCAGTACTTC. As protein: CASSPTRDRPKNIQYF.

The V gene is TRBV6-2 or TRBV6-3, the J gene TRBJ2-7; 11 nucleotides match TRBD2. The CDR3 consists of 17 residues. J gave up 3 bases and V 4 bases, and 11 bases lay outside the gene matches. Germline loops: CDR1 MNHEY, CDR2 SVGEGT. The CDR3, as DNA: TGTGCCAGCAGTTCTCCGGGACTAGCGGCGTCCGGCTACGAGCAGTACTTC. Residues: CASSSPGLAASGYEQYF.

The sample holds a few counts of this clone. The chain carries TRBV6-1 and TRBJ2-6, with unresolved D. CDR3 length: 16 residues. Trimming stripped 2 bases from V and 0 bases from J, with 8 bases between. Per germline, CDR1 MNHNS and CDR2 SASEGT. The CDR3 sequence: CASSEHSFSGANVLTF. CDR3 in DNA: TGTGCCAGCAGTGAACACAGTTTCTCTGGGGCCAACGTCCTGACTTTC.

The V and J genes are TRBV29-1 and TRBJ2-7; 9 bases are shared with TRBD1. Germline assignment: CDR1 SQVTM and CDR2 ANQGSEA. The CDR3 is 17 amino acids. Trimming took 4 bases from V and 1 from J; bases not matched to a gene: 14. CDR3 residues: CSVVKYNTGGTSYEQYF. CDR3 nucleotide sequence: TGCAGCGTTGTAAAATACAATACAGGGGGCACATCCTACGAGCAGTACTTC.

This rearrangement joins TRBV6-5 to TRBJ2-7, with a tentative D call TRBD1 (6 bases). The V gene lost 4 bases and the J gene lost 4 bases, with 8 bases spanning the gap. The V gene's germline CDR1 is MNHEY and CDR2 SVGAGI. The CDR3 covers 12 residues. CDR3: CASSSTGYEQYF. The CDR3 DNA reads as TGTGCCAGCAGTTCAACAGGGTACGAGCAGTACTTC.

The J gene is TRBJ2-7, the V gene TRBV4-1, with 10 bases matching TRBD1. The CDR3 covers 14 residues. Germline trimming cut 4 bases from V and 7 bases from J; bases unmatched to any gene: 7. Germline V gene lookup returns CDR1 MGHRA and CDR2 YSYEKL. Here the CDR3 reads CASSRRTGGQEQYF. For the CDR3, the DNA is TGCGCCAGCAGCCGTCGGACAGGGGGGCAGGAGCAGTACTTC.

V and J are TRBV12-3 or TRBV12-4 and TRBJ2-5; no clear D. V was shortened by 4 bases and J by 5 bases, with 8 bases between the two germline ends. This CDR3 comprises 12 residues. CDR3 loop: CASSYSSETQYF. The CDR3 DNA is TGTGCCAGCAGTTACAGTTCCGAGACCCAGTACTTC.

This rearrangement joins TRBV5-1 to TRBJ2-1, with 13 bases identical to TRBD2. The germline CDR1 and CDR2 sequences are SGHRS and YFSETQ. CDR3 size: 15 residues. With 4 bases clipped from V and 4 bases from J, the junction kept 2 bases outside the gene matches. CDR3 residues: CASSTTSGGYNEQFF. Here the CDR3 DNA reads TGCGCCAGCAGCACGACTAGCGGGGGGTACAATGAGCAGTTCTTC.

This clone was found many times. V and J are TRBV25-1 and TRBJ1-5; D possibly corresponds to TRBD1 (6 bases). Trimming took 7 bases from V and 6 from J, leaving 19 bases between them. This CDR3 region has 15 residues. Germline assignment: CDR1 MGHDK and CDR2 SYGVNS. This CDR3 reads CASTRISQGGQPQHF. For the CDR3, the DNA is TGTGCCAGCACGAGGATATCACAGGGCGGTCAGCCCCAGCATTTT.

This clone has just one count. CDR3 protein: CASSPRGEDEQYF. The CDR3, as DNA: TGTGCCAGCTCACCACGCGGGGAGGACGAGCAGTACTTC. The V and J genes are TRBV18 and TRBJ2-7; D might be TRBD2 (6 bases). Germline CDR1 is KGHSH and CDR2 is LQKENI. CDR3 size: 13 residues. The V end was cut by 1 base, the J end by 5 bases, with 9 bases between.

CDR3 region: CASSLVAGDLNEQFF. The CDR3 nucleotides read TGCGCCAGCAGCTTAGTAGCGGGAGATCTCAATGAGCAGTTCTTC. The rearrangement uses TRBV5-1 and TRBJ2-1, with TRBD2 matching 9 bases. The V gene end was trimmed by 2 bases and the J gene end by 6 bases; junction bases not matched to a gene: 6. The CDR3 is 15 amino acids. Germline lookup yields CDR1 SGHRS and CDR2 YFSETQ.

The genes are TRBV3-1 (or the pseudogene TRBV3-2) and TRBJ1-1; D not certain. The CDR3 covers 15 residues. V lost 1 base, J lost 1 base, and 10 bases lay in between. The V gene's germline CDR1 is LGHDT and CDR2 YNNKEL (reference sequence). This CDR3 is CASSQAEEPNTEAFF. Written as DNA, the CDR3 is TGTGCCAGCAGCCAAGCCGAGGAACCGAACACTGAAGCTTTCTTT.

V gene TRBV29-1 combines with J gene TRBJ1-1; TRBD1 might be the D (5 bases). Germline V gene lookup returns CDR1 SQVTM and CDR2 ANQGSEA. CDR3 length equals 13 residues. Trimming took off 4 bases at V and 5 bases at J, with 14 bases between the two ends. Here the CDR3 reads CSVVLTRGTEAFF. CDR3 nucleotides: TGCAGCGTTGTATTGACCCGGGGGACTGAAGCTTTCTTT.

The J gene is TRBJ1-2, the V gene TRBV4-1, with 8 bases lining up with TRBD1. Trimming removed 0 bases from V and 6 bases from J; junction bases left unmatched: 12. Germline CDR1 MGHRA, CDR2 YSYEKL. The CDR3 has 17 amino acids. CDR3 bases: TGCGCCAGCAGCCAAGATCCGGGGGACAGGTTAAAGAATGGCTACACCTTC. It specifies CASSQDPGDRLKNGYTF.

This clone has more than one count but fewer than ten. As DNA, the CDR3 is TGTGCCAGCAACACAAAGACAGGGGGAACAGATACGCAGTATTTT. Translating gives CASNTKTGGTDTQYF. The chain combines TRBV7-2 with TRBJ2-3; 9 nucleotides match TRBD1. The J segment lost 3 bases and the V segment lost 7 bases, leaving 8 bases of the junction unmatched. This CDR3 has 15 residues. Germline V gene data show CDR1 as SGHTA and CDR2 as FQGNSA.

V gene TRBV6-6 combines with J gene TRBJ1-4; D gene ambiguous. The germline CDR1 and CDR2 sequences are MNHNY and SVGAGI (reference sequence). Trimming stripped 0 bases from V and 3 bases from J, with 11 bases between. The CDR3 is 16 residues long. The CDR3 sequence is CASSYSLGQANEKLFF. CDR3 nucleotide sequence: TGTGCCAGCAGTTACTCGCTTGGGCAGGCTAATGAAAAACTGTTTTTT.

In its sample, this clone was seen once. The chain combines TRBV7-9 with TRBJ2-2; 7 bases line up with TRBD1. This CDR3 has 17 residues. The germline V gene encodes CDR1 SEHNR and CDR2 FQNEAQ (reference sequence). V gave up 6 bases and J gave up 7 bases; unmatched junction bases: 17. The CDR3 DNA reads as TGTGCCAGCAGACGAGGAATGAAGACAGGGCGAATCGGGGAGCTGTTTTTT. This encodes CASRRGMKTGRIGELFF.

The gene calls are TRBV25-1 and TRBJ2-5; a weak D match, TRBD2 (5 bases). CDR1 MGHDK and CDR2 SYGVNS come from the germline V gene. Trimming took 3 bases from V and 5 from J, leaving 16 bases between them. The CDR3 sequence is 15 residues long. DNA for the CDR3: TGTGCCAGCAGTGACTACGGAGGCCCCGGGGAGACCCAGTACTTC. It is translated as CASSDYGGPGETQYF.

The CDR3 loop reads CASSEPRFGTDTQYF. Written as DNA, the CDR3 is TGTGCCAGCAGTGAACCCCGTTTTGGCACAGATACGCAGTATTTT. The V call is TRBV25-1, the J call TRBJ2-3; D not resolved. The CDR3 extends over 15 amino acids. CDR1 is MGHDK, CDR2 SYGVNS, per germline. V was shortened by 2 bases and J by 1 base, with 10 bases between the two germline ends.

The chain uses TRBV20-1 and TRBJ1-6; 7 nucleotides match TRBD1. This CDR3 is built from 14 residues. In germline, CDR1 is DFQATT, CDR2 SNEGSKA (reference sequence). The V and J ends lost 3 bases and 11 bases, in that order; junction bases with no gene match: 10. The CDR3, as DNA: TGCAGTGCTAGTCCCAGGGGGAGTTGGGCACCCCTCCACTTT. Its translation: CSASPRGSWAPLHF.

This chain links TRBV18 with TRBJ2-7, with D perhaps TRBD2 (5 bases). CDR3 size: 13 residues. V dropped 6 bases and J dropped 11 bases, with 20 bases sitting between them. Germline loops: CDR1 KGHSH, CDR2 LQKENI. The DNA for the CDR3 is TGTGCCAGCTCCGCAGAAGCGATCGGGGTCGAGTACTTC. Protein sequence: CASSAEAIGVEYF. The variable domain in full, with the rest retrieved from reference TRBV18 and TRBJ2-7, is NAGVMQNPRHLVRRRGQEARLRCSPMKGHSHVYWYRQLPEEGLKFMVYLQKENIIDESGMPKERFSAEFPKEGPSILRIQQVVRGDSAAYFCASSAEAIGVEYFGPGTRLTVT.

The chain carries TRBV5-1 and TRBJ2-5, with D maybe TRBD1 (5 bases). Germline assignment: CDR1 SGHRS and CDR2 YFSETQ. The length of the CDR3 is 15 residues. V was cut by 2 bases and J by 5 bases, with 16 bases left in between. The CDR3 bases are TGCGCCAGCAGCTTAGGGGATACTATTACCGAGACCCAGTACTTC. Protein sequence: CASSLGDTITETQYF.

The DNA of the CDR3 is TGTGCCAGCAGCTTAACCCGGGGAGTAAATTACGAGCAGTACTTC. Translated, it gives CASSLTRGVNYEQYF. J is TRBJ2-7 and V is TRBV11-2, with D maybe TRBD2 (5 bases). Trimming cost V 2 bases and J 4 bases, with 15 bases left between them. There are 15 residues in the CDR3. Per the germline V gene, CDR1 is SGHAT and CDR2 is FQNNGV. The full variable domain, rest sourced from reference TRBV11-2 and TRBJ2-7, is EAGVAQSPRYKIIEKRQSVAFWCNPISGHATLYWYQQILGQGPKLLIQFQNNGVVDDSQLPKDRFSAERLKGVDSTLKIQPAKLEDSAVYLCASSLTRGVNYEQYFGPGTRLTVT.

This clone was counted once. This chain connects TRBV28 to TRBJ1-5; 7 bases line up with TRBD1. CDR1 is MDHEN, CDR2 SYDVKM, per germline. Unmatched junction bases numbered 7, after V lost 4 bases and J lost 4 bases. CDR3 length: 15 amino acids. CDR3 nucleotides: TGTGCCAGCAGTTCTGACAGGGACGGGAATCAGCCCCAGCATTTT. This translates into CASSSDRDGNQPQHF.

The genes are TRBV28 and TRBJ1-4; no definite D call. Deletions cut 8 bases from V and 7 bases from J, with 14 bases between. Germline CDR1 is MDHEN and CDR2 is SYDVKM. The CDR3 extends over 13 amino acids. In DNA form, the CDR3 reads TGTGCCAGCGACTCCCCTCCCGTTGAAAAACTGTTTTTT. It encodes CASDSPPVEKLFF.

This clone was detected a few times. V gene TRBV7-2 combines with J gene TRBJ2-7, with TRBD1 identical over 7 bases. V dropped 1 base and J dropped 4; count of bases not matched to a gene: 7. This CDR3 contains 15 residues. Per the germline V gene, CDR1 is SGHTA and CDR2 is FQGNSA. CDR3 DNA: TGTGCCAGCAGCTTAGGAGGGGGCGGTTTTTACGAGCAGTACTTC. This translates into CASSLGGGGFYEQYF.

The chain uses TRBV18 and TRBJ2-7; TRBD1 matches 7 bases. Germline V lookup: CDR1 KGHSH, CDR2 LQKENI. V dropped 4 bases and J dropped 3; count of bases not matched to a gene: 9. The CDR3 spans 15 residues. In DNA, the CDR3 is TGTGCCAGCTCACAGGAGTTTAGGACAGGCTACGAGCAGTACTTC. As protein: CASSQEFRTGYEQYF.